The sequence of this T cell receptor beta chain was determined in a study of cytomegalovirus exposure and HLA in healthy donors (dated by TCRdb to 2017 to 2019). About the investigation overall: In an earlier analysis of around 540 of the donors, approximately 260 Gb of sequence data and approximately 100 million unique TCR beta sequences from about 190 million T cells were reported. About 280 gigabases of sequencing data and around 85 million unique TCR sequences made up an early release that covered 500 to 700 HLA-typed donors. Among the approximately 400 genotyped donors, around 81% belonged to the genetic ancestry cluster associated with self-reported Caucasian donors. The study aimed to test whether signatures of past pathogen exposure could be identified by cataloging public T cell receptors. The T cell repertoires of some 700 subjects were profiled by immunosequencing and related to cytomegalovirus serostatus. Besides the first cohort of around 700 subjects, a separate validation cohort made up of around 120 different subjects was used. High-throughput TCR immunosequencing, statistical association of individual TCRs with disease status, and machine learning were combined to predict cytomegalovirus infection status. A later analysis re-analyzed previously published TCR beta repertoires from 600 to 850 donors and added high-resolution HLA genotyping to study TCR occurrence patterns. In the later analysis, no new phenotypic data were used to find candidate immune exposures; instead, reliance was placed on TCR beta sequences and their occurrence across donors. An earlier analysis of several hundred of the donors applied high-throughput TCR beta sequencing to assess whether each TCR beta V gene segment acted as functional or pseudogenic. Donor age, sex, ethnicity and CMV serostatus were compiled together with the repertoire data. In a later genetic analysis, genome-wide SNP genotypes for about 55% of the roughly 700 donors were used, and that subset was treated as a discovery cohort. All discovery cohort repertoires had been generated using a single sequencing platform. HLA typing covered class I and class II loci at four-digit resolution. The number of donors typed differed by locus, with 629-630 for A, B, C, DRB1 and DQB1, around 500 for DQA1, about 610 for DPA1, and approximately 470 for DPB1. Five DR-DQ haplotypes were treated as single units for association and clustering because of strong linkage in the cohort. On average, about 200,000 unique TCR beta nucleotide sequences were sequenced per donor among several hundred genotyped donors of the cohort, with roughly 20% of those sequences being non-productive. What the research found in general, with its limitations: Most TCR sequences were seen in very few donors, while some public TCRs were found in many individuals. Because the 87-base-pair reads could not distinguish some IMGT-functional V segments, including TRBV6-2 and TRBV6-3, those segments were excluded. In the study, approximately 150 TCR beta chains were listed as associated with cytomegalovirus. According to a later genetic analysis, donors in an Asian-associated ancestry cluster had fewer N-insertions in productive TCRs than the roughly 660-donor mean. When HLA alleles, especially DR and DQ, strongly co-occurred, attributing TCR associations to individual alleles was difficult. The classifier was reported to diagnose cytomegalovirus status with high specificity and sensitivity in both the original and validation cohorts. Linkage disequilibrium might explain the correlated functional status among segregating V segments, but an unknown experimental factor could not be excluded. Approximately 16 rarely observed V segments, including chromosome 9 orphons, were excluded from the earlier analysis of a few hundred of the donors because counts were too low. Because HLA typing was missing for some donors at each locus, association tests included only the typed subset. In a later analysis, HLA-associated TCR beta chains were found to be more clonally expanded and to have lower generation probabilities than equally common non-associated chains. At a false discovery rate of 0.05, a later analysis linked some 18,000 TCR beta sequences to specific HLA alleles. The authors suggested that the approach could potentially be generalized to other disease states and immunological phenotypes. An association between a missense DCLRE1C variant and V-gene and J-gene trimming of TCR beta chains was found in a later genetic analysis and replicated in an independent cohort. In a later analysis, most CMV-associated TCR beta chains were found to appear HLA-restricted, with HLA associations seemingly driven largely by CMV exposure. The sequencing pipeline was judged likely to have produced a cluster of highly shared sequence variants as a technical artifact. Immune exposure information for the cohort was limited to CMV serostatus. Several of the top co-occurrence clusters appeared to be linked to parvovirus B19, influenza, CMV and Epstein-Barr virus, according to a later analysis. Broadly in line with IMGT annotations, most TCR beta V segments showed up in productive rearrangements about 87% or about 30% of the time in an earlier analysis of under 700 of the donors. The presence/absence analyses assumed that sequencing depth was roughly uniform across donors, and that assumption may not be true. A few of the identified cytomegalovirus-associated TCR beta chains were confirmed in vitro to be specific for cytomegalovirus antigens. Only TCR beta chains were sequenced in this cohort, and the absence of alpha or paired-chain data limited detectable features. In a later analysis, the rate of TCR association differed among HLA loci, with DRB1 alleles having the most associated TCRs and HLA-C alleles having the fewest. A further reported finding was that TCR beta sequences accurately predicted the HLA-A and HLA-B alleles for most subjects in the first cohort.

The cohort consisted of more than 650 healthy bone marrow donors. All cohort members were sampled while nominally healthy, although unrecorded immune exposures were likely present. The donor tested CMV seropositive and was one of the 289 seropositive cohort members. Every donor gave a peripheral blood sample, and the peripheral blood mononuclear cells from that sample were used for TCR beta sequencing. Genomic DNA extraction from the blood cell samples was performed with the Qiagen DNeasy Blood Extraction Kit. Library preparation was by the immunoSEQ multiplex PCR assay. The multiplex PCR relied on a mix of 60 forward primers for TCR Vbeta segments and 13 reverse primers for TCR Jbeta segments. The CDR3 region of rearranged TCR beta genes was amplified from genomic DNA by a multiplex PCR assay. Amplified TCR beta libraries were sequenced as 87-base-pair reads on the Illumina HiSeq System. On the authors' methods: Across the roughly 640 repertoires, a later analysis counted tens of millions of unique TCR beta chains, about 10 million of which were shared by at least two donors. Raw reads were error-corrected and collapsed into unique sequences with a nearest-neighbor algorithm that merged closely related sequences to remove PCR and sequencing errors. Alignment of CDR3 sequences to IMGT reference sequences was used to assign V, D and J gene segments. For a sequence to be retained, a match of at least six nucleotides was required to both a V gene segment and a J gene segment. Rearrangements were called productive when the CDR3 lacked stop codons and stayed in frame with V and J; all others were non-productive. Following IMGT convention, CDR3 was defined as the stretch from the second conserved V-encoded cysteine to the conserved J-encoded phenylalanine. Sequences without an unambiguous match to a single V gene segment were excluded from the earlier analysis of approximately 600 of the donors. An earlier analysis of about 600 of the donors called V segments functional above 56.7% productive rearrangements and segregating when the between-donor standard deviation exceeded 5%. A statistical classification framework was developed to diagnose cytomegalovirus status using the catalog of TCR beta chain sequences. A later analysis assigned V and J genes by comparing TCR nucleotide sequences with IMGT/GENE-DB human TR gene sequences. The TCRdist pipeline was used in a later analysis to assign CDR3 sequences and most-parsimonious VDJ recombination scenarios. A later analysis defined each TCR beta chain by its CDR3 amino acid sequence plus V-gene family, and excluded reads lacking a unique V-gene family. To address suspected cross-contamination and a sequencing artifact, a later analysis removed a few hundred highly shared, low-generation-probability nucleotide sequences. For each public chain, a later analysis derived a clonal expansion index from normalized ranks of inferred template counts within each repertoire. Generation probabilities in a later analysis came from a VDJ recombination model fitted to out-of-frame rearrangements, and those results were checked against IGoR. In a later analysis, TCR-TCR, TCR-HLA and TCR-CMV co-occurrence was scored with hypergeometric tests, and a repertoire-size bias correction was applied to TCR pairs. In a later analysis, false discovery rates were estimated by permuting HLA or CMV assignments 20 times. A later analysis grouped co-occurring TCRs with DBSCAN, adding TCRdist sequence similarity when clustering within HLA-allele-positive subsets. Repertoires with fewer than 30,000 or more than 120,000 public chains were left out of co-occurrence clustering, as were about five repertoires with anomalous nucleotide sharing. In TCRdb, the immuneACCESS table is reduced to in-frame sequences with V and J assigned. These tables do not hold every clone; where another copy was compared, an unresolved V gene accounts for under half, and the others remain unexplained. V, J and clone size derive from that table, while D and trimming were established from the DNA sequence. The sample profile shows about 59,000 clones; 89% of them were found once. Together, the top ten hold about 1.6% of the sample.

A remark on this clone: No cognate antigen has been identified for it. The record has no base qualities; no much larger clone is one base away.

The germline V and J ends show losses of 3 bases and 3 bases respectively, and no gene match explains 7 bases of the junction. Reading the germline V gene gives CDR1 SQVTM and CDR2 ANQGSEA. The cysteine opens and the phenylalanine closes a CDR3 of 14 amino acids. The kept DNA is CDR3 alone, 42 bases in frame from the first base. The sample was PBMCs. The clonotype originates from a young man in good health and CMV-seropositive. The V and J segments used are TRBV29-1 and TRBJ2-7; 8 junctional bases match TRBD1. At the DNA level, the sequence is TGCAGCGTTGACGGACAGGGAGAAGGCTACGAGCAGTACTTC. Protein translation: CSVDGQGEGYEQYF.